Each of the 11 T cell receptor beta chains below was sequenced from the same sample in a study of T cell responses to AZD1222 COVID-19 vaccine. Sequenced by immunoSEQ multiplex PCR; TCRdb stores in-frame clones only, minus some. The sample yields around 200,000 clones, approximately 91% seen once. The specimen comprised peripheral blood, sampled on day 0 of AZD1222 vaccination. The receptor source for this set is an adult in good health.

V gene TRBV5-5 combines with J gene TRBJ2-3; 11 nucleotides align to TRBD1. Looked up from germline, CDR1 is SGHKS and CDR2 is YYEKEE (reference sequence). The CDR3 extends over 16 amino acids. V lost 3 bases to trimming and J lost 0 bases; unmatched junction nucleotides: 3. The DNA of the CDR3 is TGTGCCAGCAGCTCCCGGACAGGGGGCAGCACAGATACGCAGTATTTT. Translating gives CASSSRTGGSTDTQYF.

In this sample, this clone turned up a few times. CDR3 region: CASSQGTSVEQYF. The CDR3 DNA follows: TGTGCCAGCAGCCAGGGGACTAGCGTCGAGCAGTACTTC. This chain uses TRBV2 with TRBJ2-7; 10 bases agree with TRBD2. J lost 6 bases, V lost 6 bases, and 5 bases had no gene match. The CDR3 is 13 amino acids. In germline, CDR1 is SNHLY, CDR2 FYNNEI.

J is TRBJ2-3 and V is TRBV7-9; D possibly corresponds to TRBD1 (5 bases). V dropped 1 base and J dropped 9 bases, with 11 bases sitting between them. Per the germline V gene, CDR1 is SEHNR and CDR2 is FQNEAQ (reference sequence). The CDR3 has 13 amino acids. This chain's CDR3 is CASSLDQGTTQYF. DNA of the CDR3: TGTGCCAGCAGCTTAGACCAGGGTACGACGCAGTATTTT.

The CDR3 reads CASSGDNNYEQYF. CDR3 bases: TGCGCCAGCAGTGGTGACAATAACTACGAGCAGTACTTC. This sequence joins TRBV10-1 and TRBJ2-7; D remains unclear. Germline loops: CDR1 WNHNN, CDR2 SYGVQD (reference sequence). Trimming removed 4 bases from V and 3 bases from J, with 10 bases in between. The CDR3 consists of 13 residues.

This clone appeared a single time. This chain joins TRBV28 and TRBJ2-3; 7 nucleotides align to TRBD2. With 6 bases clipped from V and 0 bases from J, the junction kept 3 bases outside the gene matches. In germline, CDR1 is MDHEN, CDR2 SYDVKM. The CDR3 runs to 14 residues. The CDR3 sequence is CASRAGSSTDTQYF. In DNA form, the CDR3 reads TGTGCCAGCAGAGCGGGATCTAGCACAGATACGCAGTATTTT. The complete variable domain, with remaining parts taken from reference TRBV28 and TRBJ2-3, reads DVKVTQSSRYLVKRTGEKVFLECVQDMDHENMFWYRQDPGLGLRLIYFSYDVKMKEKGDIPEGYSVSREKKERFSLILESASTNQTSMYLCASRAGSSTDTQYFGPGTRLTVL.

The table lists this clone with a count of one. The DNA of the CDR3 is TGTGCCAGCAGCGGGACCAGGGATAGGGACACTGAAGCTTTCTTT. It specifies CASSGTRDRDTEAFF. The chain employs TRBV9 and TRBJ1-1; a possible D gene is TRBD1 (5 bases). V lost 3 bases and J 3 bases, leaving 15 bases between the germline ends. The CDR3 is made up of 15 amino acids. The germline V gene has CDR1 SGDLS and CDR2 YYNGEE.

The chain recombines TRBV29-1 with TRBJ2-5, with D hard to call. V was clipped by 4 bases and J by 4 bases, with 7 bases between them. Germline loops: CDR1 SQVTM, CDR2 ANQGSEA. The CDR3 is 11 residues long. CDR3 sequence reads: CSVGHGETQYF. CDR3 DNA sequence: TGCAGCGTTGGGCACGGAGAGACCCAGTACTTC.

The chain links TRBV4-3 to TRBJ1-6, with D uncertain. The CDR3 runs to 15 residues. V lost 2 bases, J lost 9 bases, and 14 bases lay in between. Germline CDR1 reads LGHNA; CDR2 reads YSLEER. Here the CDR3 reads CASSQKWGIGSPLHF. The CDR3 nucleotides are TGCGCCAGCAGCCAAAAGTGGGGAATCGGTTCACCCCTCCACTTT.

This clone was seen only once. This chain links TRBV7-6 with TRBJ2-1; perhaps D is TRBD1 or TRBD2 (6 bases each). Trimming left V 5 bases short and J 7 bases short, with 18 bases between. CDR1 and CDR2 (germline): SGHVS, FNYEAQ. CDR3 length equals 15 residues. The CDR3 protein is CASSPLWGAQNEQFF. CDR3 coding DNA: TGTGCCAGCAGCCCTCTGTGGGGGGCTCAGAATGAGCAGTTCTTC. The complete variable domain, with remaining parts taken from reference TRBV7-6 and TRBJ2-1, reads GAGVSQSPRYKVTKRGQDVALRCDPISGHVSLYWYRQALGQGPEFLTYFNYEAQQDKSGLPNDRFSAERPEGSISTLTIQRTEQRDSAMYRCASSPLWGAQNEQFFGPGTRLTVL.

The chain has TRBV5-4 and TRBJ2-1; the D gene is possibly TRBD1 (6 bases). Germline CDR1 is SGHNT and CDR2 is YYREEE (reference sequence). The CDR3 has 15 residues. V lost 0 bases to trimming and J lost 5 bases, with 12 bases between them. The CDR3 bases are TGTGCCAGCAGCTTGGCACAGGGTCGCAACAATGAGCAGTTCTTC. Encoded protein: CASSLAQGRNNEQFF. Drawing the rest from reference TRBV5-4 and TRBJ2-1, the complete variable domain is ETGVTQSPTHLIKTRGQQVTLRCSSQSGHNTVSWYQQALGQGPQFIFQYYREEENGRGNFPPRFSGLQFPNYSSELNVNALELDDSALYLCASSLAQGRNNEQFFGPGTRLTVL.

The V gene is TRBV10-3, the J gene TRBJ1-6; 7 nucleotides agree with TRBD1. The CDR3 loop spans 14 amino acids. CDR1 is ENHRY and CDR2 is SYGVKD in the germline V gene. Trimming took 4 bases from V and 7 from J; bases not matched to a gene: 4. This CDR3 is CAISAGTENSPLHF. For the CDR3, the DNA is TGTGCCATCAGTGCAGGGACAGAGAATTCACCCCTCCACTTT.